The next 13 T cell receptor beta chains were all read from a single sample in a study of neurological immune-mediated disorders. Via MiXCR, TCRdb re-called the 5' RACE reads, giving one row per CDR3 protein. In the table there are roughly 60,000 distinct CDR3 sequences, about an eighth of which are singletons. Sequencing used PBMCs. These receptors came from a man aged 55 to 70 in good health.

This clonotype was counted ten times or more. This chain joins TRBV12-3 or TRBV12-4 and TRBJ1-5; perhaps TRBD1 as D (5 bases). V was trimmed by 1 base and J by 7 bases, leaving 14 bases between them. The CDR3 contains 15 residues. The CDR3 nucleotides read TGTGCCAGCAGTTTAGGAGGGGTCCCGGCCCAGCCCCAGCATTTT. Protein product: CASSLGGVPAQPQHF.

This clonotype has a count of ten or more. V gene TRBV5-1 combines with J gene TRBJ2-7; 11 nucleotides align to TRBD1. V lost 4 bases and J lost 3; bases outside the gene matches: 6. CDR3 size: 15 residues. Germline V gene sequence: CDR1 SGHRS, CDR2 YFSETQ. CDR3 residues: CASSRQGTGGYEQYF. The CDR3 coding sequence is TGCGCCAGCAGCCGGCAAGGGACAGGGGGCTACGAGCAGTACTTC.

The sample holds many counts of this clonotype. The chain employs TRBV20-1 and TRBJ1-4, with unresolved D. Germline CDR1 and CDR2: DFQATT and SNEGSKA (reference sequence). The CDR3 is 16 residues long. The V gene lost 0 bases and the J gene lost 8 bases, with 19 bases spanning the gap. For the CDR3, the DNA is TGCAGTGCTAGAGATGCGGGCCCCGGGAAGGAGGAAAAACTGTTTTTT. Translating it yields CSARDAGPGKEEKLFF.

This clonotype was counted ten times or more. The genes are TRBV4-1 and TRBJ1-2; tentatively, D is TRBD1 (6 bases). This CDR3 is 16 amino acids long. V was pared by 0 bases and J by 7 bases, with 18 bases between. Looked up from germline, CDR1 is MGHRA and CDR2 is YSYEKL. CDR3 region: CASSQDTDRRVSGYTF. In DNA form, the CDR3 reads TGCGCCAGCAGCCAAGATACTGACAGGCGGGTTAGTGGCTACACCTTC.

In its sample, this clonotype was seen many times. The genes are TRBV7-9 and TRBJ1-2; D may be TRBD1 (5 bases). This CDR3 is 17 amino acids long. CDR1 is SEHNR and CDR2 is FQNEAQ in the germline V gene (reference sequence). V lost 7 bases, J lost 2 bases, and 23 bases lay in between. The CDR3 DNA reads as TGTGCCAGCACCAAGACATTGGCAGGGATTAGGAACTATGGCTACACCTTC. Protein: CASTKTLAGIRNYGYTF.

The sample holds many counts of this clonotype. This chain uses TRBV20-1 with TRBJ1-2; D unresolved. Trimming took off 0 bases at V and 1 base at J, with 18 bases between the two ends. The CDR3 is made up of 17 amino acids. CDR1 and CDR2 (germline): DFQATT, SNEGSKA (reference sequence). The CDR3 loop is CSARDRREFIFNYGYTF. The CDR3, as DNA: TGCAGTGCTAGAGATAGGAGGGAGTTTATTTTTAACTATGGCTACACCTTC.

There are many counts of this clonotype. CDR3 in DNA: TGTGCCAGCAGCTCTCAGGGGAAACAGCCCCAGCATTTT. It encodes CASSSQGKQPQHF. The J gene is TRBJ1-5, the V gene TRBV5-5, with D possibly being TRBD1 (6 bases). The CDR3 contains 13 residues. Per germline, CDR1 SGHKS and CDR2 YYEKEE (reference sequence). Trimming pared 3 bases from V and 7 bases from J, leaving 11 bases between. The full variable domain, its missing parts supplied by reference TRBV5-5 and TRBJ1-5, is DAGVTQSPTHLIKTRGQQVTLRCSPISGHKSVSWYQQVLGQGPQFIFQYYEKEERGRGNFPDRFSARQFPNYSSELNVNALLLGDSALYLCASSSQGKQPQHFGDGTRLSIL.

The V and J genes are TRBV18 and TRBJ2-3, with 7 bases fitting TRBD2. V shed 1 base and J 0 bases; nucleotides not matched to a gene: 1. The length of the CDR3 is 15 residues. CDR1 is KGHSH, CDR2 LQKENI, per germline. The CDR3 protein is CASSPQRGSTDTQYF. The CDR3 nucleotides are TGTGCCAGCTCACCACAGCGGGGAAGCACAGATACGCAGTATTTT.

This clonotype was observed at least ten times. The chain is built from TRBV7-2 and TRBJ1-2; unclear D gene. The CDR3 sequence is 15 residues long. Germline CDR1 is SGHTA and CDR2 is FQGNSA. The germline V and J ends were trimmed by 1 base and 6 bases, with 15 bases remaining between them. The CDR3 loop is CASSLGIRGGDGYTF. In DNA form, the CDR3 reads TGTGCCAGCAGCTTAGGCATCAGAGGTGGGGATGGCTACACCTTC.

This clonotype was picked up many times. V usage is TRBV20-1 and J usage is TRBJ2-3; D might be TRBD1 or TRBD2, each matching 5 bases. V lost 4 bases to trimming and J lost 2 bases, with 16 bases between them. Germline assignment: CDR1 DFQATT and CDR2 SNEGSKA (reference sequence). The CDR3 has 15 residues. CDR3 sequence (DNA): TGCAGTGCTACCCCCTCGGGACGAAACACAGATACGCAGTATTTT. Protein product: CSATPSGRNTDTQYF.

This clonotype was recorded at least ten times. The CDR3 nucleotides are TGTGCCAGCAGCTTAGCTACAGTAGGGACCGGGGAGCTGTTTTTT. Protein: CASSLATVGTGELFF. The gene calls are TRBV7-6 and TRBJ2-2; unclear D gene. CDR1 SGHVS and CDR2 FNYEAQ come from the germline V gene. There are 15 residues in the CDR3. Trimming took off 0 bases at V and 5 bases at J, with 10 bases between the two ends.

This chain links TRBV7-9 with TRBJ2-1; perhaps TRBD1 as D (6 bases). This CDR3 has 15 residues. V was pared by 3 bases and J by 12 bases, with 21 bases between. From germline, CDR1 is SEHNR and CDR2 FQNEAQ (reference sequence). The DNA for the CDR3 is TGTGCCAGCAGCTTTCAGACAGGAGTCACAGATACGCAGTTCTTC. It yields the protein CASSFQTGVTDTQFF.

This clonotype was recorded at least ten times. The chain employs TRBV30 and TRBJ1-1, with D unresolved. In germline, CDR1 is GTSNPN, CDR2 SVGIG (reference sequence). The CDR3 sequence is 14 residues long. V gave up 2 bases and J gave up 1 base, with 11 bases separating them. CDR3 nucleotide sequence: TGTGCCTGGAGTCGTCGGGCGCAGAACACTGAAGCTTTCTTT. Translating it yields CAWSRRAQNTEAFF.